This T cell receptor beta chain was retrieved from a study of shared clonotypes between healthy human individuals (TCRdb year 2020). Background on the whole study: A few men and a couple of women, aged 18 to 49 years, made up the cohort. For each donor, three plates each were used for CD4 naive and CD4 memory, two plates were used for CD8 naive, and one plate was used for CD8 memory. To estimate repertoire size and how much clonotype sharing occurs between individuals, the study deeply sequenced the blood TCR repertoires of 5 or 6 healthy adults. To increase sequencing depth and limit assay-specific biases, different laboratories used diverse techniques to prepare libraries and sequence TCR repertoires. Leukapheresis yielded between about 0.94 and 8.9 billion PBMCs per donor.

For this clone: The target of this receptor is not known. No base quality information exists; no much larger clone differs at one position.

V loses 1 base at its end and J loses 7 bases; junction bases beyond the gene matches: 10. Reading from cysteine to phenylalanine, the CDR3 counts 16 amino acids. Just CDR3 DNA is preserved here, 48 bases in frame from base 1. From the germline V gene, CDR1 is SGHRS and CDR2 is YFSETQ. The donors were healthy, HIV-negative adults with no recently reported acute infections or vaccinations. Only Caucasian adults living in Nashville, Tennessee, USA were represented among the donors. CD4+ T cells were enriched by magnetic negative selection, after which naive cells were positively selected on CD45RA and the negative fraction was taken as the memory subset. After blood collection by leukapheresis, PBMCs were isolated using Ficoll-Histopaque density gradient centrifugation and then cryopreserved in the vapor phase of liquid nitrogen. Analytical flow cytometry was used to check the purity and quantity of every magnetically sorted T cell population. Each sorted fraction had its genomic DNA isolated and then quantified by UV absorbance on a Nanodrop 2000c.

Study-wide findings and limitations: Larger estimated clonotype richness was generally found for naive subsets than for memory subsets. The small number of donors limited the genetic and exposure-history diversity represented. Compared with non-shared clonotypes, the clonotypes found in all four sorted-subset donors had higher generation probabilities. Pairwise subsampling indicated that sequencing depth was expected to affect the degree of clonotype sharing among donors. When a few donors were compared, the shared fraction of clonotypes was 5% to 6.5% for naive CD4, 3.5% to 4% for naive CD8, 2% to 2.5% for memory CD4, and 0.4% for memory CD8. Sampling was limited to blood, and TCR repertoires in tissue likely differ from TCR repertoires in blood. Rarefaction of sorted-subset datasets indicated incomplete sequencing despite the large sequencing depth.

Using the deep immunoSEQ assay, TCR CDR3 regions were amplified from genomic DNA by multiplex PCR. For each cell subset, the extracted genomic DNA was distributed evenly across all wells of several immunoSEQ 96-well plates, and each plate served as one replicate. For sorted subsets, each replicate PCR was loaded with roughly 200 ng genomic DNA, equivalent to about 33,000 T cell genomes. Purified libraries were quantified with a Qubit 3.0 fluorometer, sized on a Bioanalyzer 2100, and re-quantified with the KAPA Library Quantification kit. Every immunoSEQ 96-well plate was sequenced on a dedicated single-read 150-cycle Illumina NextSeq 550 flow cell. For the original study's pipeline: Because the immunoSEQ output included only junctional sequences and no quality scores, the filtering could not be the same as the filtering used for full-length reads. To assign V/J genes and CDR3, sequences were annotated using PyIR, a Python wrapper for IgBLAST v1.9, with IMGT germline references. Any read was removed if the V/J assignment was weak (E-value above 1e-6), the CDR3 was missing, or the read contained stop codons, out-of-frame junctions, or ambiguous translated residues. V3J clonotypes were defined as sequences sharing an identical inferred V gene, J gene, and CDR3 amino acid sequence. To compute the percentage overlap between repertoires, the number of shared unique clonotypes was divided by the size of the smaller repertoire. Repertoire richness was assessed with RTK rarefaction, the Chao1 estimator, and Recon v2.1 estimates of unobserved clonotypes. Generation probabilities for all TCRbeta clonotypes obtained by the gDNA method from a few donors were computed using OLGA. Drawn from immuneACCESS, this table holds only the in-frame rearrangements with V and J called that TCRdb kept. Clones are partly lost; checked studies trace under half to an unresolved V gene and leave the rest unexplained. The DNA gave D and trimming, while V, J and clone size come from that table. This sample comprises roughly 1 million clones, approximately 78% of them detected only once. About 0.52% of the sample goes to the ten largest clones.

This chain joins TRBV5-1 to TRBJ2-1; TRBD2 lines up with 8 middle nucleotides. Sequences were obtained from memory CD4+ T cells from PBMCs. The label giving this sample's cell subset or site can be read as: CD45RA-negative fraction. This clonotype was obtained from a young man in good health. Some clones in this sample may be carry-over from other donors' samples. The DNA sequence is as follows: TGCGCCAGCAGCTTGTTTGGGACTAGTTATAGGAATGAGCAGTTCTTC. Its amino acids are CASSLFGTSYRNEQFF.